This T cell receptor (beta chain) is drawn from a study of CD8 T cells in ankylosing spondylitis. By quantitative 5'-RACE with molecular barcodes, the TCR beta libraries were made. One entry per CDR3 protein results from TCRdb running MiXCR on the 5' RACE reads. The sample contains about 400,000 distinct CDR3 sequences, roughly 20% of which appear only once. The CDR3 spans 16 residues. V was clipped by 6 bases and J by 3 bases; unmatched bases: 16. CDR1 and CDR2 from the germline V gene are SQVTM and ANQGSEA. General study findings and limits: Earlier work had already found some motif variants in reactive arthritis synovial fluid and blood. CD8+ disease-linked clones were present at relatively low frequencies in blood. Ankylosing spondylitis blood appeared to be characterized by a TCR beta motif of fewer than ten highly homologous variants.

To note about this clonotype: Its specificity is unknown.

Input material: blood, either unsorted or a sorted T cell fraction (not recorded which). The source of this sequence is a male donor with ankylosing spondylitis or in good health (not recorded which). V usage is TRBV29-1 and J usage is TRBJ2-5; 7 bases fit TRBD2. The CDR3 bases are TGCAGCGTCGTAACTACCGCCGGGACTAAGGAAGAGACCCAGTACTTC. Its protein is CSVVTTAGTKEETQYF.